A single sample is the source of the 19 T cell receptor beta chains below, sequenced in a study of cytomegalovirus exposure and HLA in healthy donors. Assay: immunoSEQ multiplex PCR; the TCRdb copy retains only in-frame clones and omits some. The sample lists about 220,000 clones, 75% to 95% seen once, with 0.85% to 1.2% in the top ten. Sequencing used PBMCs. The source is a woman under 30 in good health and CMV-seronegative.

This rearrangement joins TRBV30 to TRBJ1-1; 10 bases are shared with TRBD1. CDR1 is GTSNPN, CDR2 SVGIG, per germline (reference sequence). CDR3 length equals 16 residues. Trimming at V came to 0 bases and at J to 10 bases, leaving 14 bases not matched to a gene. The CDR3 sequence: CAWSVHGTGAQYAAFF. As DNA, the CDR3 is TGTGCCTGGAGTGTACACGGGACAGGGGCCCAGTACGCAGCTTTCTTT.

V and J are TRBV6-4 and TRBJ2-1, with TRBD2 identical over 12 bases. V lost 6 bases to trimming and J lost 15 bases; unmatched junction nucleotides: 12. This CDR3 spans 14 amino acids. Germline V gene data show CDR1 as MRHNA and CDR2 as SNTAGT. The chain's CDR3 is CASSDRLAGVRRFF. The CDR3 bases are TGTGCCAGCAGCGATCGACTAGCGGGGGTCAGGCGGTTCTTC.

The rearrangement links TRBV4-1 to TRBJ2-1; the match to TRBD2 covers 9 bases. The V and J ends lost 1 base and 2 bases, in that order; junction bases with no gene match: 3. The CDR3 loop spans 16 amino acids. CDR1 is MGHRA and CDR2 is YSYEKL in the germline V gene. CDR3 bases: TGCGCCAGCAGCCAAGTCGCGGGAGGGGCCTACAATGAGCAGTTCTTC. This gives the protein CASSQVAGGAYNEQFF.

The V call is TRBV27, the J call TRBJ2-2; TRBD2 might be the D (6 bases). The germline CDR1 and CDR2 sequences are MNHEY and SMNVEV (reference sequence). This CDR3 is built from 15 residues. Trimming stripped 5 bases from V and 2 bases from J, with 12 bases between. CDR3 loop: CASSLGGHNTGELFF. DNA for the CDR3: TGTGCCAGCAGTCTCGGAGGGCACAACACCGGGGAGCTGTTTTTT.

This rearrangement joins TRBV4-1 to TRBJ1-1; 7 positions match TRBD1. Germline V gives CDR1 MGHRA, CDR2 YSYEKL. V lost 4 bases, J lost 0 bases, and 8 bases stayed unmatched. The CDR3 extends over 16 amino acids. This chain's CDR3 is CASSPSPGTVNTEAFF. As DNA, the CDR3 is TGCGCCAGCAGCCCCAGTCCCGGGACAGTGAACACTGAAGCTTTCTTT.

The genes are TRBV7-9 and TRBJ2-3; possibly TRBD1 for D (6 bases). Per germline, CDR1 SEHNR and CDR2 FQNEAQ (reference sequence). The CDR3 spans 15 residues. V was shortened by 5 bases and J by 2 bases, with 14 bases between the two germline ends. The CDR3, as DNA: TGTGCCAGCAGCAGTGACAGGCGCTACACAGATACGCAGTATTTT. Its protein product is CASSSDRRYTDTQYF. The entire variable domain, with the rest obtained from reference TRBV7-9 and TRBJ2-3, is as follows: DTGVSQNPRHKITKRGQNVTFRCDPISEHNRLYWYRQTLGQGPEFLTYFQNEAQLEKSRLLSDRFSAERPKGSFSTLEIQRTEQGDSAMYLCASSSDRRYTDTQYFGPGTRLTVL.

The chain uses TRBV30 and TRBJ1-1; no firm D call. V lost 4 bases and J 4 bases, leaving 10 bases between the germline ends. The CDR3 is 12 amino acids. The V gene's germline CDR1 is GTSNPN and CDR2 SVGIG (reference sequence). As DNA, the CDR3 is TGTGCCTGGACAGGAGGTGGCACTGAAGCTTTCTTT. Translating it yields CAWTGGGTEAFF.

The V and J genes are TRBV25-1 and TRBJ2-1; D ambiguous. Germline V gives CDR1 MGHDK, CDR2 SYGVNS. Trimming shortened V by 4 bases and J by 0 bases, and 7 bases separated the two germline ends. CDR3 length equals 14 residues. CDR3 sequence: CASSASSSYNEQFF. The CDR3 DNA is TGTGCCAGCAGTGCCTCTAGCTCCTACAATGAGCAGTTCTTC.

The CDR3 DNA reads as TGTGCCAGCAGCCCAGGGACAGGCGCCTCCTACGAGCAGTACTTC. This gives the protein CASSPGTGASYEQYF. The rearrangement uses TRBV7-9 and TRBJ2-7; 8 bases are shared with TRBD1. CDR1 SEHNR and CDR2 FQNEAQ come from the germline V gene (reference sequence). V was clipped by 5 bases and J by 0 bases; unmatched bases: 6. The CDR3 contains 15 residues.

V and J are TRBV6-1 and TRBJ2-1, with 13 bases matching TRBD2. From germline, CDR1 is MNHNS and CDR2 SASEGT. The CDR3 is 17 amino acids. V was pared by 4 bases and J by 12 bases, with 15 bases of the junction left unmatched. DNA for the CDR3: TGTGCCAGCAGTGTGGGGGCATGGACTAGCGGGAGTGAGGTGCAGTTCTTC. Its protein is CASSVGAWTSGSEVQFF.

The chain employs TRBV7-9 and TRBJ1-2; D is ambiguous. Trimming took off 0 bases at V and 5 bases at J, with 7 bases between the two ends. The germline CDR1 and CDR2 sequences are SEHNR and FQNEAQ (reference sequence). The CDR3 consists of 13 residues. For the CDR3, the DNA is TGTGCCAGCAGCTTAGCAGAGAATTATGGCTACACCTTC. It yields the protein CASSLAENYGYTF.

DNA for the CDR3: TGCAGCGTTGGTCATAGGGCAGGGGGCATTGGCACAGATACGCAGTATTTT. Protein product: CSVGHRAGGIGTDTQYF. V gene TRBV29-1 combines with J gene TRBJ2-3; 8 nucleotides agree with TRBD1. The CDR3 consists of 17 residues. Germline CDR1 SQVTM, CDR2 ANQGSEA. V trimming: 4 bases; J trimming: 1 base; junction bases outside the gene matches: 13.

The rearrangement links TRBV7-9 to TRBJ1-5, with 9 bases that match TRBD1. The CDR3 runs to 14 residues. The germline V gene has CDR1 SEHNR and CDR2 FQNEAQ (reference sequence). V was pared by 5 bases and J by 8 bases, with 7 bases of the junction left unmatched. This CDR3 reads CASSKQGAREPQHF. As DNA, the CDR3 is TGTGCCAGCAGCAAACAGGGGGCGAGGGAGCCCCAGCATTTT. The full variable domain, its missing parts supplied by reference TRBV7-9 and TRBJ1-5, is DTGVSQNPRHKITKRGQNVTFRCDPISEHNRLYWYRQTLGQGPEFLTYFQNEAQLEKSRLLSDRFSAERPKGSFSTLEIQRTEQGDSAMYLCASSKQGAREPQHFGDGTRLSIL.

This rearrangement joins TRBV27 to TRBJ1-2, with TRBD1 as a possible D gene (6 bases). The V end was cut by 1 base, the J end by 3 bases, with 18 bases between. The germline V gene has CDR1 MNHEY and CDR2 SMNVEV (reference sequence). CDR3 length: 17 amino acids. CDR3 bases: TGTGCCAGCAGTTTATACCCTCACAGGGCGTTGTACTATGGCTACACCTTC. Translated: CASSLYPHRALYYGYTF.

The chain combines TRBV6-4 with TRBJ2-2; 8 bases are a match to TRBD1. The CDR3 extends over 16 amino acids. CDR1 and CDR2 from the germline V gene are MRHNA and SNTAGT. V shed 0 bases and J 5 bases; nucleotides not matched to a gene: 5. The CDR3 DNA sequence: TGTGCCAGCAGTGACTCTGGACAGGGTCTAACCGGGGAGCTGTTTTTT. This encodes CASSDSGQGLTGELFF.

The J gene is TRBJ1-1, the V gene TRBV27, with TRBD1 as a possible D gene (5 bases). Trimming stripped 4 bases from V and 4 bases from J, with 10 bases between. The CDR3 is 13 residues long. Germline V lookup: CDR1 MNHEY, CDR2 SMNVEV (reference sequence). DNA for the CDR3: TGTGCCAGCAGTTGGGGCGGCGGCACTGAAGCTTTCTTT. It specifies CASSWGGGTEAFF.

The DNA for the CDR3 is TGTGCCAGTAGTATCCCGAGGACAGGGATGATCACCTATAATTCACCCCTCCACTTT. Amino acids: CASSIPRTGMITYNSPLHF. The chain has TRBV19 and TRBJ1-6; 8 bases map to TRBD1. Germline values: CDR1 LNHDA, CDR2 SQIVND (reference sequence). This CDR3 is 19 amino acids long. V shed 3 bases and J 2 bases; nucleotides not matched to a gene: 12.

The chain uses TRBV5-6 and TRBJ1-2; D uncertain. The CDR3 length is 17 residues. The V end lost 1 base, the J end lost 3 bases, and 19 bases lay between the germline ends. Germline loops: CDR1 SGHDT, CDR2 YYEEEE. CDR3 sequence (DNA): TGTGCCAGCAGCTTGCTGGGCAGGCCGCTCGGGGACTATGGCTACACCTTC. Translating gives CASSLLGRPLGDYGYTF.

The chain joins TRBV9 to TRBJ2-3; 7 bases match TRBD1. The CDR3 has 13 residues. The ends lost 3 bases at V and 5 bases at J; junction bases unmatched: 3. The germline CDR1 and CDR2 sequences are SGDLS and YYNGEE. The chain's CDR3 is CASSARQGDTQYF. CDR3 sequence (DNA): TGTGCCAGCAGCGCACGACAGGGAGATACGCAGTATTTT.